This T cell receptor (beta chain) was recovered during a study of CD8 T cells in ankylosing spondylitis. Quantitative 5'-RACE with molecular barcodes generated TCR beta libraries. Each CDR3 protein gets one entry after TCRdb re-called the 5' RACE reads with MiXCR. The table includes 500,000 or so distinct CDR3 sequences, approximately 5.3% detected once. Study-wide points: The authors reported significant enrichment of disease-linked clones in matched ankylosing spondylitis synovial fluid. Blood of patients with ankylosing spondylitis appeared to be characterized by a TCR beta motif of 8 or 9 highly homologous variants.

Points on this clonotype: Antigen specificity is unknown.

The receptor was isolated from a male donor with ankylosing spondylitis. The source material was blood, either unsorted or a sorted T cell fraction (not recorded which).

For the CDR3, the DNA is TGTGCCAGTAGTATAGATTCGACAGCTCTCTATGGCTACACCTTC. Translation gives CASSIDSTALYGYTF. The gene calls are TRBV19 and TRBJ1-2; the D gene is possibly TRBD1 (5 bases). Germline values: CDR1 LNHDA, CDR2 SQIVND (reference sequence). V lost 0 bases and J lost 4, with 12 bases in between. The length of the CDR3 is 15 residues.